The 23 T cell receptor beta chains presented below share a single source sample, sequenced in a study of blood T cell repertoires in COVID-19. Clones were sequenced by immunoSEQ multiplex PCR, and TCRdb holds only the in-frame ones, with some missing. The table has around 42,000 clones, roughly 80% seen once. What was sequenced was peripheral blood. The receptors shown here come from a woman over 75 with acute or convalescent COVID-19.

The chain carries TRBV5-4 and TRBJ1-6; D remains unclear. Germline CDR1 and CDR2: SGHNT and YYREEE (reference sequence). The CDR3 loop spans 17 amino acids. The V end lost 0 bases, the J end lost 6 bases, and 16 bases lay between the germline ends. CDR3 in DNA: TGTGCCAGCAGCTTGGCGCTAGGGAGCAGGCCTAATTCACCCCTCCACTTT. It translates to CASSLALGSRPNSPLHF.

The rearrangement links TRBV7-8 to TRBJ2-7; 9 nucleotides match TRBD2. This CDR3 region has 15 residues. Germline V gene lookup returns CDR1 SGHVS and CDR2 FQNEAQ. The junction had 5 bases not matched to a gene; V was cut back by 1 base and J by 4 bases. Here the CDR3 reads CASSLVSSGNYEQYF. The CDR3 bases are TGTGCCAGCAGCTTAGTTTCTAGCGGGAATTACGAGCAGTACTTC.

In its sample, this clone was seen once. This chain joins TRBV13 and TRBJ2-2; possible D gene TRBD2, 5 bases. The CDR3 has 14 residues. Between the trimmed V and J ends, which lost 2 bases and 7 bases, there was a span of 11 bases. CDR1 and CDR2 (germline): PRHDT, FYEKMQ (reference sequence). Written as DNA, the CDR3 is TGTGCCAGCAGCTTACGTAGCGCGGTCGGGGAGCTGTTTTTT. Amino acids: CASSLRSAVGELFF. Looking up the rest from reference TRBV13 and TRBJ2-2 gives the full variable domain: AAGVIQSPRHLIKEKRETATLKCYPIPRHDTVYWYQQGPGQDPQFLISFYEKMQSDKGSIPDRFSAQQFSDYHSELNMSSLELGDSALYFCASSLRSAVGELFFGEGSRLTVL.

The chain carries TRBV29-1 and TRBJ1-1; D gene ambiguous. Germline V gene lookup returns CDR1 SQVTM and CDR2 ANQGSEA. Between the trimmed V and J ends, which lost 4 bases and 0 bases, there was a span of 12 bases. This CDR3 contains 14 residues. CDR3 in DNA: TGCAGCGTTGGGCCCGACACCATGAACACTGAAGCTTTCTTT. Its translation is CSVGPDTMNTEAFF.

V and J are TRBV6-5 and TRBJ2-2; a possible D gene is TRBD1 (6 bases). The CDR3 has 13 residues. V lost 5 bases, J lost 4 bases, and 8 bases lay in between. Germline loops: CDR1 MNHEY, CDR2 SVGAGI. As DNA, the CDR3 is TGTGCCAGCAGTCCGGACAGCACCGGGGAGCTGTTTTTT. As protein: CASSPDSTGELFF.

This clone has more than one count but fewer than ten. J is TRBJ2-2 and V is TRBV4-3, with D perhaps matching TRBD2 (5 bases). V was shortened by 0 bases and J by 7 bases, with 15 bases between the two germline ends. From germline, CDR1 is LGHNA and CDR2 YSLEER. This CDR3 comprises 16 residues. Here the CDR3 DNA reads TGCGCCAGCAGCCAAGAGGTTACTAGTGTCGGCGGGGAGCTGTTTTTT. Residues: CASSQEVTSVGGELFF.

The chain links TRBV7-2 to TRBJ2-1; TRBD2 is a possible D gene (5 bases). The V gene lost 5 bases and the J gene lost 7 bases, with 18 bases spanning the gap. Germline-derived CDR1 and CDR2 are SGHTA and FQGNSA. This CDR3 comprises 15 residues. For the CDR3, the DNA is TGTGCCAGCAGCCGGGCGGGTAGCACCAGAAATGAGCAGTTCTTC. Translating gives CASSRAGSTRNEQFF.

The genes are TRBV2 and TRBJ2-2; TRBD1 agrees at 12 bases. This CDR3 spans 15 amino acids. Germline values: CDR1 SNHLY, CDR2 FYNNEI. J was trimmed by 6 bases and V by 6 bases; bases with no gene match: 5. CDR3 region: CASRAGTGGPGELFF. The CDR3 bases are TGTGCCAGCAGAGCCGGGACAGGGGGCCCCGGGGAGCTGTTTTTT.

This chain uses TRBV19 with TRBJ2-5, with 7 bases matching TRBD1. The V segment lost 4 bases and the J segment 3 bases; nucleotides outside the gene matches: 5. The CDR3 sequence is 14 residues long. Looked up from germline, CDR1 is LNHDA and CDR2 is SQIVND (reference sequence). Here the CDR3 DNA reads TGTGCCAGTAGTAGATACAGGGGAGAAGAGACCCAGTACTTC. Its protein product is CASSRYRGEETQYF.

The V and J genes are TRBV28 and TRBJ2-1, with 9 bases fitting TRBD1. J gave up 14 bases and V 2 bases, and 1 base lay outside the gene matches. CDR1 and CDR2 from the germline V gene are MDHEN and SYDVKM. This CDR3 region has 11 residues. The CDR3 DNA sequence: TGTGCCAGCAGTTTACGGGACAGGGAGTTCTTC. Protein product: CASSLRDREFF. Drawing the rest from reference TRBV28 and TRBJ2-1, the complete variable domain is DVKVTQSSRYLVKRTGEKVFLECVQDMDHENMFWYRQDPGLGLRLIYFSYDVKMKEKGDIPEGYSVSREKKERFSLILESASTNQTSMYLCASSLRDREFFGPGTRLTVL.

The chain is built from TRBV2 and TRBJ1-5; no definite D call. CDR1 and CDR2 from the germline V gene are SNHLY and FYNNEI. V gave up 4 bases and J gave up 2 bases, with 9 bases separating them. This CDR3 is built from 14 residues. DNA for the CDR3: TGTGCCAGCAGTGGACAAAAGGGCAATCAGCCCCAGCATTTT. As protein: CASSGQKGNQPQHF.

The chain combines TRBV6-5 with TRBJ1-1, with 8 bases identical to TRBD1. The germline gives CDR1 MNHEY, CDR2 SVGAGI. CDR3 length equals 14 residues. V gave up 2 bases and J gave up 5 bases; unmatched junction bases: 4. Written as DNA, the CDR3 is TGTGCCAGCAGTTACGGGACAGGTGATACTGAAGCTTTCTTT. It translates to CASSYGTGDTEAFF.

The chain employs TRBV28 and TRBJ1-2; D call uncertain. Germline V lookup: CDR1 MDHEN, CDR2 SYDVKM. With 2 bases removed from V and 4 bases from J, the gap between germline ends came to 11 bases. CDR3 length: 14 amino acids. For the CDR3, the DNA is TGTGCCAGCAGTTTAGCACAGAACCTCTATGGCTACACCTTC. It translates to CASSLAQNLYGYTF.

J is TRBJ1-2 and V is TRBV2; 9 bases fit TRBD1. The CDR3 length is 16 residues. In germline, CDR1 is SNHLY, CDR2 FYNNEI. V gave up 4 bases and J gave up 6 bases; unmatched junction bases: 12. Here the CDR3 DNA reads TGTGCCAGCAGTGGCGACAGGGGGTCTCCGGCGGATGGCTACACCTTC. Encoded protein: CASSGDRGSPADGYTF. Combining the CDR3 with reference TRBV2 and TRBJ1-2 gives the whole variable domain EPEVTQTPSHQVTQMGQEVILRCVPISNHLYFYWYRQILGQKVEFLVSFYNNEISEKSEIFDDQFSVERPDGSNFTLKIRSTKLEDSAMYFCASSGDRGSPADGYTFGSGTRLTVV.

This chain uses TRBV3-1 (or the pseudogene TRBV3-2) with TRBJ2-7; TRBD2 is a possible D gene (6 bases). The germline CDR1 and CDR2 sequences are LGHDT and YNNKEL (reference sequence). Deletions cut 2 bases from V and 7 bases from J, with 18 bases between. The CDR3 length is 15 residues. CDR3 amino acids: CASSQKRPSAEEQYF. CDR3 nucleotide sequence: TGTGCCAGCAGCCAAAAGAGGCCTAGCGCGGAAGAGCAGTACTTC.

J is TRBJ1-2 and V is TRBV24-1; TRBD1 agrees at 7 bases. This CDR3 has 13 amino acids. In germline, CDR1 is KGHDR, CDR2 SFDVKD. Germline trimming cut 7 bases from V and 8 bases from J; bases unmatched to any gene: 9. CDR3 nucleotide sequence: TGTGCCACCAGCCCAGGACAGGAAGGGGGCTACACCTTC. Protein product: CATSPGQEGGYTF.

This chain links TRBV7-6 with TRBJ2-2, with TRBD2 matching 13 bases. CDR1 SGHVS and CDR2 FNYEAQ come from the germline V gene. The CDR3 extends over 17 amino acids. V lost 6 bases, J lost 10 bases, and 14 bases stayed unmatched. The CDR3 nucleotides read TGTGCCAGCAGGCCTATCCCGGGACTAGCGGGAAAGGTGGAGCTGTTTTTT. As protein: CASRPIPGLAGKVELFF.

The chain joins TRBV10-3 to TRBJ1-1; D is possibly TRBD1 (6 bases). The germline V and J ends were trimmed by 2 bases and 4 bases, with 14 bases remaining between them. CDR1 and CDR2 from the germline V gene are ENHRY and SYGVKD. The CDR3 extends over 15 amino acids. The CDR3 sequence is CAISEGTGKGTEAFF. The CDR3 nucleotides read TGTGCCATCAGTGAGGGCACAGGGAAGGGCACTGAAGCTTTCTTT.

The chain recombines TRBV5-1 with TRBJ1-4; 8 bases are a match to TRBD1. Germline V lookup: CDR1 SGHRS, CDR2 YFSETQ. The CDR3 consists of 17 residues. Trimming at V came to 3 bases and at J to 0 bases, leaving 7 bases not matched to a gene. The chain's CDR3 is CASSYGQGDTTNEKLFF. CDR3 coding DNA: TGCGCCAGCAGCTATGGACAGGGCGATACAACTAATGAAAAACTGTTTTTT.

The chain recombines TRBV20-1 with TRBJ2-5; 8 nucleotides match TRBD2. This CDR3 comprises 14 residues. Looked up from germline, CDR1 is DFQATT and CDR2 is SNEGSKA (reference sequence). J was trimmed by 4 bases and V by 3 bases; bases with no gene match: 7. The CDR3 loop reads CSASPSGRGETQYF. CDR3 bases: TGCAGTGCTAGTCCCAGCGGGAGAGGAGAGACCCAGTACTTC.

The J gene is TRBJ2-1, the V gene TRBV5-1; TRBD1 agrees at 12 bases. The CDR3 contains 15 residues. Germline CDR1 SGHRS, CDR2 YFSETQ. The J segment lost 6 bases and the V segment lost 7 bases, leaving 8 bases of the junction unmatched. DNA for the CDR3: TGCGCCAGCCTTCAGCCGGGACAGGGGGCCAATGAGCAGTTCTTC. Translated: CASLQPGQGANEQFF.

The rearrangement uses TRBV13 and TRBJ2-5, with D perhaps assigned TRBD1 or TRBD2 (9 bases each). Trimming shortened V by 6 bases and J by 3 bases, and 20 bases separated the two germline ends. Germline V lookup: CDR1 PRHDT, CDR2 FYEKMQ (reference sequence). The length of the CDR3 is 16 residues. The CDR3 sequence: CASRDRGGTSKETQYF. In DNA, the CDR3 is TGTGCCAGCAGGGACAGGGGAGGGACTAGCAAAGAGACCCAGTACTTC.

A few counts support this clone. The rearrangement joins TRBV7-2 to TRBJ2-1; D unresolved. The V gene's germline CDR1 is SGHTA and CDR2 FQGNSA. The CDR3 contains 12 residues. V lost 3 bases and J lost 9, with 9 bases in between. Here the CDR3 DNA reads TGTGCCAGCAGCTTTCGAGCTTCTGAGCAGTTCTTC. Translated: CASSFRASEQFF. Full variable domain (remainder filled in from reference TRBV7-2 and TRBJ2-1): GAGVSQSPSNKVTEKGKDVELRCDPISGHTALYWYRQSLGQGLEFLIYFQGNSAPDKSGLPSDRFSAERTGGSVSTLTIQRTQQEDSAVYLCASSFRASEQFFGPGTRLTVL.